The 30 T cell receptor beta chains presented below share a single source sample, sequenced in a study of identical twins. TCRdb redid the calling of the 5' RACE reads with MiXCR, one entry per CDR3 protein. The table lists under 250,000 distinct CDR3 sequences, 6% to 8.5% of them singletons, with less than 6.5% in the top ten. The data were also submitted as part of a second study, on yellow fever vaccine responses in identical twins.

Source material: CD8+ T cells sorted from blood. The receptors shown here come from a woman under 30 in good health.

This clonotype was seen ten or more times. The gene calls are TRBV2 and TRBJ2-2; the D gene is possibly TRBD1 (5 bases). This CDR3 is built from 14 residues. Germline loops: CDR1 SNHLY, CDR2 FYNNEI. Trimming removed 8 bases from V and 3 bases from J, with 13 bases in between. The CDR3 is CASADRPYTGELFF. The CDR3 bases are TGTGCCAGCGCAGACAGACCATACACCGGGGAGCTGTTTTTT.

V usage is TRBV28 and J usage is TRBJ2-7; D is possibly TRBD1 (6 bases). Trimming pared 0 bases from V and 0 bases from J, leaving 9 bases between. The germline gives CDR1 MDHEN, CDR2 SYDVKM. The CDR3 sequence is 15 residues long. The CDR3 sequence: CASSLWRTVSYEQYF. The CDR3 DNA reads as TGTGCCAGCAGTTTATGGCGGACAGTCTCCTACGAGCAGTACTTC.

This clonotype has just a few counts. CDR3 sequence reads: CASNPTSPYEQYF. DNA for the CDR3: TGTGCCAGCAACCCAACTAGCCCCTACGAGCAGTACTTC. This rearrangement joins TRBV5-8 to TRBJ2-7, with a tentative D call TRBD2 (6 bases). Germline lookup yields CDR1 SGHTS and CDR2 YDEGEE. The germline V and J ends were trimmed by 6 bases and 2 bases, with 12 bases remaining between them. The CDR3 is 13 amino acids.

In this sample, this clonotype turned up many times. J is TRBJ2-5 and V is TRBV7-9; D might be TRBD2 (6 bases). This CDR3 region has 14 residues. Germline lookup yields CDR1 SEHNR and CDR2 FQNEAQ (reference sequence). Trimming cost V 5 bases and J 2 bases, with 12 bases left between them. CDR3 nucleotide sequence: TGTGCCAGCAGCACAGAGCGGGCTCAAGAGACCCAGTACTTC. Amino acid sequence: CASSTERAQETQYF.

A few counts support this clonotype. The chain combines TRBV3-1 with TRBJ2-5, with 9 bases identical to TRBD1. Looked up from germline, CDR1 is LGHDT and CDR2 is YNNKEL (reference sequence). The CDR3 consists of 15 residues. J was trimmed by 2 bases and V by 5 bases; bases with no gene match: 6. The CDR3 DNA is TGTGCCAGCAGCACCGGGACAGGGAAACAAGAGACCCAGTACTTC. It translates to CASSTGTGKQETQYF.

The table lists this clonotype with a few counts. V is TRBV2 and J is TRBJ2-5; D not certain. The CDR3 covers 15 residues. Trimming removed 6 bases from V and 1 base from J, with 15 bases in between. The germline V gene encodes CDR1 SNHLY and CDR2 FYNNEI. The CDR3 DNA is TGTGCCAGCAGGTCCCCCACAGCACGCCAAGAGACCCAGTACTTC. Translated: CASRSPTARQETQYF.

This clonotype was counted between two and nine times. This sequence joins TRBV19 and TRBJ2-7; the match to TRBD2 covers 8 bases. CDR1 is LNHDA and CDR2 is SQIVND in the germline V gene (reference sequence). V trimming: 3 bases; J trimming: 4 bases; junction bases outside the gene matches: 5. The CDR3 covers 14 residues. CDR3 DNA sequence: TGTGCCAGTAGTATTTCGGGACTAGGATACGAGCAGTACTTC. Protein: CASSISGLGYEQYF.

The CDR3 sequence is CSVSGGNTGELFF. CDR3 nucleotide sequence: TGCAGCGTCAGCGGGGGGAACACCGGGGAGCTGTTTTTT. J is TRBJ2-2 and V is TRBV29-1, with 8 bases identical to TRBD2. The CDR3 is made up of 13 amino acids. With V trimmed by 6 bases and J by 1 base, 1 base remained unmatched. The germline gives CDR1 SQVTM, CDR2 ANQGSEA.

This clonotype was found many times. V and J are TRBV9 and TRBJ2-5, with D hard to call. The CDR3 sequence is 14 residues long. Germline V gene lookup returns CDR1 SGDLS and CDR2 YYNGEE. V was trimmed by 0 bases and J by 4 bases, leaving 10 bases between them. CDR3: CASSVGSPLETQYF. Written as DNA, the CDR3 is TGTGCCAGCAGCGTAGGGTCCCCCCTAGAGACCCAGTACTTC.

There are many counts of this clonotype. The V gene is TRBV7-9, the J gene TRBJ1-5; D gene uncertain. This CDR3 spans 12 amino acids. Germline loops: CDR1 SEHNR, CDR2 FQNEAQ (reference sequence). The V end lost 1 base, the J end lost 7 bases, and 5 bases lay between the germline ends. The CDR3 nucleotides read TGTGCCAGCAGCTTAGGGATCCAGCCCCAGCATTTT. It yields the protein CASSLGIQPQHF. The full variable domain, rest sourced from reference TRBV7-9 and TRBJ1-5, is DTGVSQNPRHKITKRGQNVTFRCDPISEHNRLYWYRQTLGQGPEFLTYFQNEAQLEKSRLLSDRFSAERPKGSFSTLEIQRTEQGDSAMYLCASSLGIQPQHFGDGTRLSIL.

The sample holds a few counts of this clonotype. This chain uses TRBV24-1 with TRBJ2-7, with D hard to call. This CDR3 is built from 13 residues. Per the germline V gene, CDR1 is KGHDR and CDR2 is SFDVKD. V was pared by 2 bases and J by 6 bases, with 10 bases between. The CDR3 region has the DNA TGTGCCACCAGTGATTCACGGGTTCTCGAGCAGTACTTC. Its protein is CATSDSRVLEQYF.

This clonotype appeared a few times. The CDR3 bases are TGCAGTGCTCTAAACAATGAGCAGTTCTTC. Protein product: CSALNNEQFF. V usage is TRBV20-1 and J usage is TRBJ2-1; D gene unclear. V was trimmed by 5 bases and J by 5 bases, leaving 4 bases between them. CDR3 length: 10 amino acids. The germline V gene encodes CDR1 DFQATT and CDR2 SNEGSKA (reference sequence).

This clonotype was counted at least ten times. The genes are TRBV4-1 and TRBJ2-1; D remains ambiguous. CDR3 length: 12 amino acids. The germline V gene has CDR1 MGHRA and CDR2 YSYEKL. Trimming removed 0 bases at V and 14 bases at J, with 11 bases between. The CDR3 spells CASSQDSGEKFF. The CDR3 nucleotides are TGCGCCAGCAGCCAAGATAGTGGCGAGAAGTTCTTC.

This clonotype was counted ten times or more. V is TRBV29-1 and J is TRBJ2-7; D not resolved. Looked up from germline, CDR1 is SQVTM and CDR2 is ANQGSEA. V shed 4 bases and J shed 4 bases, with 5 bases lying between them. There are 10 residues in the CDR3. The CDR3 coding sequence is TGCAGCGTTGGCGATTACGAGCAGTACTTC. It codes for CSVGDYEQYF.

The gene calls are TRBV27 and TRBJ1-1, with D possibly matching TRBD1 (5 bases). V was cut by 1 base and J by 5 bases, with 8 bases left in between. Looked up from germline, CDR1 is MNHEY and CDR2 is SMNVEV (reference sequence). The CDR3 consists of 13 residues. CDR3 sequence: CASSLFEGTEAFF. CDR3 DNA sequence: TGTGCCAGCAGTTTATTTGAGGGGACTGAAGCTTTCTTT.

The chain carries TRBV7-9 and TRBJ2-5; weak D call: TRBD1 (5 bases). Trimming removed 6 bases at V and 5 bases at J, with 10 bases between. The CDR3 is 12 amino acids. The germline V gene encodes CDR1 SEHNR and CDR2 FQNEAQ (reference sequence). CDR3 in DNA: TGTGCCAGCAGGCCACCAGGGGAGACCCAGTACTTC. Its translation is CASRPPGETQYF.

This chain joins TRBV21-1 and TRBJ1-2; the table's D gene call, TRBD1, was not cross checked with the DNA. TRBV21-1 is a listed pseudogene. The CDR3 is 16 residues long. CDR3 in amino acids: CASSMIGQLINYGYTF. CDR3 nucleotides: TGTGCCAGCAGCATGATCGGACAGCTTATTAACTATGGCTACACCTTC.

Here the CDR3 DNA reads TGTGCCAGCAGCTCAACCGGGACTAGCGCCTCCTACGAGCAGTACTTC. As protein: CASSSTGTSASYEQYF. The chain links TRBV7-3 to TRBJ2-7, with 10 bases lining up with TRBD2. The CDR3 has 16 residues. With 4 bases clipped from V and 0 bases from J, the junction kept 6 bases outside the gene matches. Germline CDR1 SGHTA, CDR2 FQGTGA.

The table lists this clonotype with many counts. The CDR3 DNA follows: TGTGCCAGCAGTTTTATCCTAGCGTCCACCTACAATGAGCAGTTCTTC. Protein sequence: CASSFILASTYNEQFF. The rearrangement uses TRBV12-3 or TRBV12-4 and TRBJ2-1, with D possibly being TRBD2 (6 bases). Between the trimmed V and J ends, which lost 3 bases and 2 bases, there was a span of 14 bases. The CDR3 has 16 residues.

In this sample, this clonotype turned up a few times. The CDR3, as DNA: TGCGCCAGCAGCCCTGCTGGGGGGAGCACAGATACGCAGTATTTT. It is translated as CASSPAGGSTDTQYF. This rearrangement joins TRBV4-1 to TRBJ2-3; possibly TRBD2 for D (6 bases). Germline assignment: CDR1 MGHRA and CDR2 YSYEKL. V lost 4 bases to trimming and J lost 0 bases, with 11 bases between them. The CDR3 runs to 15 residues.

This clonotype was seen ten or more times. The chain recombines TRBV5-6 with TRBJ2-1, with 12 bases lining up with TRBD2. Germline V CDR1 and CDR2: SGHDT, YYEEEE. The CDR3 contains 16 residues. Germline trimming cut 0 bases from V and 6 bases from J; bases unmatched to any gene: 4. The CDR3 bases are TGTGCCAGCAGCTTGGGGACTAGCGGGATGAGCAATGAGCAGTTCTTC. This sequence encodes CASSLGTSGMSNEQFF.

This clonotype has a count of ten or more. This chain joins TRBV24-1 and TRBJ2-3, with D possibly TRBD2 on 5 matching bases. The CDR3 length is 16 residues. V lost 7 bases and J lost 0, with 16 bases in between. Germline V CDR1 and CDR2: KGHDR, SFDVKD. CDR3 nucleotide sequence: TGTGCCACCAGCCCAGTGGAGGACCTTAGCACAGATACGCAGTATTTT. As protein: CATSPVEDLSTDTQYF.

This chain links TRBV29-1 with TRBJ2-5, with D possibly matching TRBD2 (5 bases). From germline, CDR1 is SQVTM and CDR2 ANQGSEA. The length of the CDR3 is 12 residues. Trimming removed 2 bases at V and 1 base at J, with 5 bases between. The CDR3 DNA reads as TGCAGCGTTGAAACTAGCCAAGAGACCCAGTACTTC. Its protein product is CSVETSQETQYF.

This clonotype was seen more than once but under ten times. The chain employs TRBV7-8 and TRBJ1-5, with TRBD1 matching over 8 bases. The CDR3 is made up of 15 amino acids. The V segment lost 1 base and the J segment 6 bases; nucleotides outside the gene matches: 5. Germline lookup yields CDR1 SGHVS and CDR2 FQNEAQ. The CDR3 protein is CASSLVQGAGQPQHF. The CDR3 nucleotides are TGTGCCAGCAGCTTAGTTCAGGGGGCGGGTCAGCCCCAGCATTTT.

This clonotype was counted at least ten times. The chain employs TRBV20-1 and TRBJ2-3, with no clear D. CDR1 and CDR2 (germline): DFQATT, SNEGSKA (reference sequence). This CDR3 has 15 residues. V was trimmed by 0 bases and J by 1 base, leaving 11 bases between them. The CDR3 nucleotides read TGCAGTGCTAGAGATTATCGGATTCGCACAGATACGCAGTATTTT. This codes for CSARDYRIRTDTQYF.

At least ten counts were recorded for this clonotype. CDR3 DNA sequence: TGTGCCAGCAGCTTGGGGGCCAATGGCAATCAGCCCCAGCATTTT. This gives the protein CASSLGANGNQPQHF. The chain links TRBV5-5 to TRBJ1-5; the D is unclear. The CDR3 runs 15 residues. The germline CDR1 and CDR2 sequences are SGHKS and YYEKEE (reference sequence). Trimming left V 0 bases short and J 2 bases short, with 9 bases between. Full variable domain (rest looked up from reference TRBV5-5 and TRBJ1-5): DAGVTQSPTHLIKTRGQQVTLRCSPISGHKSVSWYQQVLGQGPQFIFQYYEKEERGRGNFPDRFSARQFPNYSSELNVNALLLGDSALYLCASSLGANGNQPQHFGDGTRLSIL.

This clonotype was detected a few times. The V call is TRBV2, the J call TRBJ2-4; 7 nucleotides line up with TRBD2. V was clipped by 4 bases and J by 8 bases; unmatched bases: 8. Germline CDR1 SNHLY, CDR2 FYNNEI. This CDR3 region has 14 residues. The CDR3 reads CASSAWQGGDIQYF. CDR3 nucleotide sequence: TGTGCCAGCAGTGCGTGGCAGGGAGGGGACATTCAGTACTTC. The entire variable domain, with the rest obtained from reference TRBV2 and TRBJ2-4, is as follows: EPEVTQTPSHQVTQMGQEVILRCVPISNHLYFYWYRQILGQKVEFLVSFYNNEISEKSEIFDDQFSVERPDGSNFTLKIRSTKLEDSAMYFCASSAWQGGDIQYFGAGTRLSVL.

This clonotype was counted at least ten times. The J gene is TRBJ2-5, the V gene TRBV7-9; 7 bases are a match to TRBD1. Germline V lookup: CDR1 SEHNR, CDR2 FQNEAQ (reference sequence). The CDR3 loop spans 13 amino acids. After removal of 5 bases from V and 2 bases from J, the junction contained 2 bases not matched to a gene. The CDR3 DNA is TGTGCCAGCAGCCCGGGACAGCAAGAGACCCAGTACTTC. Protein sequence: CASSPGQQETQYF.

This clonotype was counted between two and nine times. This sequence joins TRBV7-9 and TRBJ2-1; 8 positions match TRBD2. CDR1 is SEHNR and CDR2 is FQNEAQ in the germline V gene (reference sequence). The V gene end was trimmed by 1 base and the J gene end by 6 bases; junction bases not matched to a gene: 8. The CDR3 runs to 16 residues. CDR3 nucleotides: TGTGCCAGCAGCTTAGTTCCAACGGGAGGGGGCAATGAGCAGTTCTTC. Residues: CASSLVPTGGGNEQFF.

This clonotype was recorded many times. The rearrangement links TRBV7-9 to TRBJ2-3, with D unclear. The CDR3 covers 10 residues. Germline V gene sequence: CDR1 SEHNR, CDR2 FQNEAQ (reference sequence). Trimming took 8 bases from V and 4 from J, leaving 4 bases between them. CDR3 DNA sequence: TGTGCCAGCGAGCCAGATACGCAGTATTTT. Amino acid sequence: CASEPDTQYF.